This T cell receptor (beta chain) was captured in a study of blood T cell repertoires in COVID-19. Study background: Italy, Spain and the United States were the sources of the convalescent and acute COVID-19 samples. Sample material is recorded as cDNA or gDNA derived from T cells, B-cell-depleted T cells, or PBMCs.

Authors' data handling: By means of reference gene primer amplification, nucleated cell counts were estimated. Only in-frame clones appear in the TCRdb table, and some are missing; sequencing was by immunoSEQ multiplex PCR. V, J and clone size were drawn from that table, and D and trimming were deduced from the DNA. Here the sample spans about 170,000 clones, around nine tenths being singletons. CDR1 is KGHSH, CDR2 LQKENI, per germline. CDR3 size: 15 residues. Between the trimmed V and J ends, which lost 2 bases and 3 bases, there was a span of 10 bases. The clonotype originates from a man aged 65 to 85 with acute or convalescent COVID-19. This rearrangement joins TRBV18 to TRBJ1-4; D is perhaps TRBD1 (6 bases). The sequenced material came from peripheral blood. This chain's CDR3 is CASSPGRGSNEKLFF. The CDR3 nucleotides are TGTGCCAGCTCACCAGGCAGGGGTTCTAATGAAAAACTGTTTTTT.